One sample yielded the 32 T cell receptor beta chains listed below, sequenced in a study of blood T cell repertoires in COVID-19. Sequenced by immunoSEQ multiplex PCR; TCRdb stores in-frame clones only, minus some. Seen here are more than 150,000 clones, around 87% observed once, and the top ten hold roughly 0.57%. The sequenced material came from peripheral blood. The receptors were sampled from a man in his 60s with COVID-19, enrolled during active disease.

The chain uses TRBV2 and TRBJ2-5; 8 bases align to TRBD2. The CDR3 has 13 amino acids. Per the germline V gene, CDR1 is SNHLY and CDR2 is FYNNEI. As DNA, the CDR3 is TGTGCGAACCGACGGGCGGGAGGAGAGACCCAGTACTTC. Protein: CANRRAGGETQYF. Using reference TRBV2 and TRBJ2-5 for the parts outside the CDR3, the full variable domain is EPEVTQTPSHQVTQMGQEVILRCVPISNHLYFYWYRQILGQKVEFLVSFYNNEISEKSEIFDDQFSVERPDGSNFTLKIRSTKLEDSAMYFCANRRAGGETQYFGPGTRLLVL.

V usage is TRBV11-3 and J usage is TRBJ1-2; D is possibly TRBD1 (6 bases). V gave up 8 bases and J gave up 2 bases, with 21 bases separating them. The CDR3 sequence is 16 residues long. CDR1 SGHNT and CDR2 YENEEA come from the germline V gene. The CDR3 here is CASGKTRGHFNYGYTF. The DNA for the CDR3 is TGTGCCAGCGGCAAAACAAGGGGACATTTCAACTATGGCTACACCTTC.

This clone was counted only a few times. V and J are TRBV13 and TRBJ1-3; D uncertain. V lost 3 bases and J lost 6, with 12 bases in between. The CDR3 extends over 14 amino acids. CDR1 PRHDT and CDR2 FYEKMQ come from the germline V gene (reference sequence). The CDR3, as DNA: TGTGCCAGCAGCTTCGGGGTCCTGGAAAACACCATATATTTT. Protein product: CASSFGVLENTIYF.

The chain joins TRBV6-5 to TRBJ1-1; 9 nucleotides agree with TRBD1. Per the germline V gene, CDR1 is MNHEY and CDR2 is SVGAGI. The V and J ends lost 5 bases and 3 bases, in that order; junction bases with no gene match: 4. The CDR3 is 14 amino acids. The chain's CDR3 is CASSPGTGHTEAFF. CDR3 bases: TGTGCCAGCAGTCCCGGGACAGGGCACACTGAAGCTTTCTTT.

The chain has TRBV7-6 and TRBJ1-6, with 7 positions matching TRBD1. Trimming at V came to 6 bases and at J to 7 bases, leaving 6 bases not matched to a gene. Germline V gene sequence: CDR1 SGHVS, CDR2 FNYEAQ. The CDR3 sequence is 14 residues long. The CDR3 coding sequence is TGTGCCAGCAGATCTACAGGGGACAATTCACCCCTCCACTTT. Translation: CASRSTGDNSPLHF.

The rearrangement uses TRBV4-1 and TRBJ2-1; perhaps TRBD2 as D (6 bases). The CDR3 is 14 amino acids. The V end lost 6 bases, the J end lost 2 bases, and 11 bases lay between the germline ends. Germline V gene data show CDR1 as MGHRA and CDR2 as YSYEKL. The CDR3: CASRRGGTYNEQFF. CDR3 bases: TGCGCCAGCAGGAGAGGCGGGACCTACAATGAGCAGTTCTTC.

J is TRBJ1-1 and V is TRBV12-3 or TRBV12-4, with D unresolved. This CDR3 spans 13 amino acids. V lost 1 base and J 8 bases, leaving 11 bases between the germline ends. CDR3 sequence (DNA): TGTGCCAGCAGTTTAGGGTTCGGGAAAGAAGCTTTCTTT. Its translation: CASSLGFGKEAFF.

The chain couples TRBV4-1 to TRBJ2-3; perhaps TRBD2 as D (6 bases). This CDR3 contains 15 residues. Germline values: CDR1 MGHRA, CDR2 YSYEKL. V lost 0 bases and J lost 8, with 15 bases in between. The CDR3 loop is CASSQEDGSSVTQYF. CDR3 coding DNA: TGCGCCAGCAGCCAAGAAGACGGGAGTAGCGTTACGCAGTATTTT.

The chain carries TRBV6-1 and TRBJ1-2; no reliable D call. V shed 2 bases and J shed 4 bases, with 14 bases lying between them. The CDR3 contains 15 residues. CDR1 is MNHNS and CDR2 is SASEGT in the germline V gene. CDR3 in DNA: TGTGCCAGCAGTGAACGGCCCGGAGGGCTCTATGGCTACACCTTC. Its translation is CASSERPGGLYGYTF.

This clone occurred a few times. The CDR3 bases are TGTGCCAGCAGTTACTCTACAGGTGGCTACACCTTC. It translates to CASSYSTGGYTF. The chain is built from TRBV6-5 and TRBJ1-2; TRBD1 might be the D (5 bases). The CDR3 is made up of 12 amino acids. V was shortened by 0 bases and J by 7 bases, with 6 bases between the two germline ends. Germline lookup yields CDR1 MNHEY and CDR2 SVGAGI.

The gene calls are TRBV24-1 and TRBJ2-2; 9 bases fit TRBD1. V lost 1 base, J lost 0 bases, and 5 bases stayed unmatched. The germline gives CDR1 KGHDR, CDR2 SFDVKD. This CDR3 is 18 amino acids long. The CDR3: CATSDFLGQGPNTGELFF. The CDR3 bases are TGTGCCACCAGTGATTTTTTGGGACAGGGACCGAACACCGGGGAGCTGTTTTTT.

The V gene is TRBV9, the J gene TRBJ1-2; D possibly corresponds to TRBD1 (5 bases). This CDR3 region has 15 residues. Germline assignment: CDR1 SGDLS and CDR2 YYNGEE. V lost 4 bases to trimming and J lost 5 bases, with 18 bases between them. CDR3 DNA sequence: TGTGCCAGCAGCCAAAATACAGGAAGCGGGTATGGCTACACCTTC. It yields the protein CASSQNTGSGYGYTF.

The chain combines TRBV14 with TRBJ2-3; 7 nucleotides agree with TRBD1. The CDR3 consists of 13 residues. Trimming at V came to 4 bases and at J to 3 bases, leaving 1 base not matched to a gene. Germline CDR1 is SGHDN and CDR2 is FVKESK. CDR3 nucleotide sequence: TGTGCCAGCAGCCGACAGGGTACAGATACGCAGTATTTT. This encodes CASSRQGTDTQYF.

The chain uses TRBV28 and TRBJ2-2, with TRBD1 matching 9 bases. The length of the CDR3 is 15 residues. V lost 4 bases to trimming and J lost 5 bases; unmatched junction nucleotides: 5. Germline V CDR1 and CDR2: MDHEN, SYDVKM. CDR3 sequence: CASSSPGQGTGELFF. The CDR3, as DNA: TGTGCCAGCAGTTCGCCGGGACAGGGAACCGGGGAGCTGTTTTTT.

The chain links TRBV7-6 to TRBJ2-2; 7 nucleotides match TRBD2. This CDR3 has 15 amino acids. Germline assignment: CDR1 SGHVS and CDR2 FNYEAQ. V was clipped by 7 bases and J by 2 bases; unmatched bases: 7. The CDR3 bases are TGTGCCAGCAAGTCTGGGGGGGGTAACACCGGGGAGCTGTTTTTT. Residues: CASKSGGGNTGELFF.

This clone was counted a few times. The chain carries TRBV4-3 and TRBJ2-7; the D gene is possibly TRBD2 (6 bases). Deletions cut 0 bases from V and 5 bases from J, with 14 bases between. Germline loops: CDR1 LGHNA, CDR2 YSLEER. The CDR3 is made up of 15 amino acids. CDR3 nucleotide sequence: TGCGCCAGCAGCCAAGATCTTCCGGGAGTCAACGAGCAGTACTTC. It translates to CASSQDLPGVNEQYF.

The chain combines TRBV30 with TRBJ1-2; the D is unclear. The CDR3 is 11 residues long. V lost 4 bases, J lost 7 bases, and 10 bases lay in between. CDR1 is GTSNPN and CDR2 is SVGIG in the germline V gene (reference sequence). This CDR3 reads CAWTRGGGYTF. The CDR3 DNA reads TGTGCCTGGACCAGAGGCGGTGGCTACACCTTC. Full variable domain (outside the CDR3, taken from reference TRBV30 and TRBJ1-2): SQTIHQWPATLVQPVGSPLSLECTVEGTSNPNLYWYRQAAGRGLQLLFYSVGIGQISSEVPQNLSASRPQDRQFILSSKKLLLSDSGFYLCAWTRGGGYTFGSGTRLTVV.

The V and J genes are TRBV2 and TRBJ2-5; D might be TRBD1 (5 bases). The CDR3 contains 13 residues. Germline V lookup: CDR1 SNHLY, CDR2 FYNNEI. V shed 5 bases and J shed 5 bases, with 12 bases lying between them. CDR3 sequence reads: CASSRDYRETQYF. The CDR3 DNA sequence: TGTGCCAGCAGTCGTGATTACAGGGAGACCCAGTACTTC.

CDR3 nucleotides: TGTGCCAGCAGCTTACAGGGAAAAGAGACCCAGTACTTC. This gives the protein CASSLQGKETQYF. The chain is built from TRBV7-8 and TRBJ2-5, with D perhaps TRBD1 (5 bases). The CDR3 runs to 13 residues. The germline CDR1 and CDR2 sequences are SGHVS and FQNEAQ. V lost 2 bases and J 3 bases, leaving 7 bases between the germline ends. Full variable domain (outside the CDR3, taken from reference TRBV7-8 and TRBJ2-5): GAGVSQSPRYKVAKRGQDVALRCDPISGHVSLFWYQQALGQGPEFLTYFQNEAQLDKSGLPSDRFFAERPEGSVSTLKIQRTQQEDSAVYLCASSLQGKETQYFGPGTRLLVL.

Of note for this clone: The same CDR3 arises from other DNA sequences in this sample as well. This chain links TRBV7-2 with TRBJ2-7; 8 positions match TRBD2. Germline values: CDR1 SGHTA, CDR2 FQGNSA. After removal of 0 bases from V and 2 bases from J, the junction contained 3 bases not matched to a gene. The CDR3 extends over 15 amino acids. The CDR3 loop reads CASSLAPGGTYEQYF. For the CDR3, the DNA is TGTGCCAGCAGCTTAGCGCCGGGAGGGACCTACGAGCAGTACTTC. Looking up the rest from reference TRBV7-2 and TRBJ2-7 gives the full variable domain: GAGVSQSPSNKVTEKGKDVELRCDPISGHTALYWYRQSLGQGLEFLIYFQGNSAPDKSGLPSDRFSAERTGGSVSTLTIQRTQQEDSAVYLCASSLAPGGTYEQYFGPGTRLTVT.

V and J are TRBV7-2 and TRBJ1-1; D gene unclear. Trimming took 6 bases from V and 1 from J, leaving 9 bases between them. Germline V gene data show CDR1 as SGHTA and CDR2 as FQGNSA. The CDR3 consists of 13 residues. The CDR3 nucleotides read TGTGCCAGCAGAACTACCGGGAACACTGAAGCTTTCTTT. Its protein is CASRTTGNTEAFF.

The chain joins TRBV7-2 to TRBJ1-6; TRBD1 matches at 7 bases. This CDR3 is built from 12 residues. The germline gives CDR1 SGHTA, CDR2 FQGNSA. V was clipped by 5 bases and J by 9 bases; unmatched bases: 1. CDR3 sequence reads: CASSDRVSPLHF. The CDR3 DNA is TGTGCCAGCAGCGACAGGGTTTCACCCCTCCACTTT.

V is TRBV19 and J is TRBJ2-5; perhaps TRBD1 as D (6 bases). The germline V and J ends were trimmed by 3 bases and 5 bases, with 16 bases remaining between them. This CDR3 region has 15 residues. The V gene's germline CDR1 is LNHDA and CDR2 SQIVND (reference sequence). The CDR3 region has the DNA TGTGCCAGTAGTATCGGACAGTTTAGTGGGGAGACCCAGTACTTC. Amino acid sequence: CASSIGQFSGETQYF.

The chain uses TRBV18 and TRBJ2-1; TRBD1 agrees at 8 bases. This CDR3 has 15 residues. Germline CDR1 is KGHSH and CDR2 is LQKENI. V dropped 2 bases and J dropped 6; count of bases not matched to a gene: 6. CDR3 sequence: CASSPNRGALNEQFF. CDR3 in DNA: TGTGCCAGCTCACCAAACAGGGGGGCCCTCAATGAGCAGTTCTTC. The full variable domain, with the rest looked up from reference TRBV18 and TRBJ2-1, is NAGVMQNPRHLVRRRGQEARLRCSPMKGHSHVYWYRQLPEEGLKFMVYLQKENIIDESGMPKERFSAEFPKEGPSILRIQQVVRGDSAAYFCASSPNRGALNEQFFGPGTRLTVL.

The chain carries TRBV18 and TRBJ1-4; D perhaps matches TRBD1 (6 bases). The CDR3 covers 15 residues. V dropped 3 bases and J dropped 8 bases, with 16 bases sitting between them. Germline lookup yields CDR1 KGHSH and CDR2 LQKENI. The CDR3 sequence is CASSPPSGVGEKLFF. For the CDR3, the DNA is TGTGCCAGCTCACCCCCATCAGGGGTTGGGGAAAAACTGTTTTTT.

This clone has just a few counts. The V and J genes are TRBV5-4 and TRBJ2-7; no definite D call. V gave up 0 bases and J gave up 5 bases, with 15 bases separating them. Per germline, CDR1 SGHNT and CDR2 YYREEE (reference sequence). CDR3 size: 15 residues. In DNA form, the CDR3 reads TGTGCCAGCAGCTTGGGGTTTAGTTCGTCCGACGAGCAGTACTTC. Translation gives CASSLGFSSSDEQYF.

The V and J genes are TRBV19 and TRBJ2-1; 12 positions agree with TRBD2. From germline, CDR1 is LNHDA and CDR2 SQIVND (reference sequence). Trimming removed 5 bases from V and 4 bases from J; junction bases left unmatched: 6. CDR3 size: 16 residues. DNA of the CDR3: TGTGCCAGTAGTTCCTTGACTAGCGGGAGATACAATGAGCAGTTCTTC. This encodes CASSSLTSGRYNEQFF.

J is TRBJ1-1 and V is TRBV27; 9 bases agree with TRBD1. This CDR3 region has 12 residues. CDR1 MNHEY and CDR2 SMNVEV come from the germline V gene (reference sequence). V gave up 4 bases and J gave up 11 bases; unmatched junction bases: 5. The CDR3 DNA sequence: TGTGCCAGCAGTTCGGGGGACAGGGCGGCTTTCTTT. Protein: CASSSGDRAAFF.

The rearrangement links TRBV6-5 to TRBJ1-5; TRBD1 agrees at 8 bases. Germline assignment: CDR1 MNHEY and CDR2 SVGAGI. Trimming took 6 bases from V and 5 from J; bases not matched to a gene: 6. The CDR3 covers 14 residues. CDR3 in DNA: TGTGCCAGCAGCGAGACAGGGGTTGATCAGCCCCAGCATTTT. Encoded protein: CASSETGVDQPQHF.

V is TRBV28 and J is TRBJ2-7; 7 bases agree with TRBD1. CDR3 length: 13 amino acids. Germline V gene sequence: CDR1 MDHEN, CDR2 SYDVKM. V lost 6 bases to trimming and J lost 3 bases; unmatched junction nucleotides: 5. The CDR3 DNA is TGTGCCAGCAGATTGAGGGGGCTCTACGAGCAGTACTTC. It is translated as CASRLRGLYEQYF. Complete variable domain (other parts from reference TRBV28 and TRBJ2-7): DVKVTQSSRYLVKRTGEKVFLECVQDMDHENMFWYRQDPGLGLRLIYFSYDVKMKEKGDIPEGYSVSREKKERFSLILESASTNQTSMYLCASRLRGLYEQYFGPGTRLTVT.

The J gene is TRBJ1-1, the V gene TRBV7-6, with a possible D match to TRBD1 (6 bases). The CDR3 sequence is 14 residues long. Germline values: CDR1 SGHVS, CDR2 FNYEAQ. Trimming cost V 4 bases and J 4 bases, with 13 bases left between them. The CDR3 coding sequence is TGTGCCAGCAGCTCTCAGACAGGTTCCACTGAAGCTTTCTTT. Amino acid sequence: CASSSQTGSTEAFF.

CDR3 nucleotide sequence: TGTGCCAGCAGTTCGGGGGGACACACTTCCTACGAGCAGTACTTC. Its protein product is CASSSGGHTSYEQYF. The rearrangement joins TRBV28 to TRBJ2-7; maybe TRBD2 (7 bases). Germline V gene sequence: CDR1 MDHEN, CDR2 SYDVKM. The CDR3 consists of 15 residues. V lost 4 bases to trimming and J lost 1 base, with 14 bases between them.